This T cell receptor beta chain stems from a study of blood T cell repertoires in COVID-19 (TCRdb year 2020). Regarding the complete study: The collaborator samples originated in the United States, Italy and Spain and spanned the acute and convalescent phases of COVID-19. The material from the prospective study consisted of cDNA or gDNA derived from T cells, B-cell-depleted T cells, or PBMCs. Deeply sampled blood TCRbeta repertoires from subjects exposed to, actively infected with, or recovered from COVID-19 were included in the dataset. The repertoires were released in a freely available public database intended as a resource for research on the immune response to SARS-CoV-2. Samples came from the ongoing ImmuneRACE study (first 160 participants) plus 1,254 subjects from 6 global collaborators. Nearly every sample came with metadata listing a de-identified subject ID, COVID-19 status, age in years and sex. Where HLA class I and class II types were available, the types were taken from metadata supplied by the sample provider, not from assay-based typing.

Trimming takes 7 bases off V and 5 bases off J; junction bases not matched to a gene: 10. Sequences LNHDA (CDR1) and SQIVND (CDR2) are obtained from the germline V gene (reference sequence). Measured from the cysteine to the phenylalanine, the CDR3 is 16 residues long. This entry keeps only the CDR3 DNA: 48 bases, framed from base 1. Concerning this clone itself: The specificity of this receptor is unknown. Base qualities are missing; no much larger clone stands one base away.

TCRbeta CDR3 regions were amplified from genomic DNA using the immunoSEQ Assay, a bias-controlled multiplex PCR. Per the original workflow: Within the assay, amplification of reference gene primers was used to estimate how many nucleated cells each sample contained. To quantify the absolute abundance of each unique TCRbeta CDR3 rearrangement, sequence reads were collapsed and filtered. Productive Simpson clonality was computed per sample as the square root of Simpson's diversity index over productive rearrangements. TCRdb re-hosts the immuneACCESS table, in-frame sequences only. Its copies lack some clones; in the studies checked, an unresolved V gene accounts for under half of them, and the cause for the rest is not known. Clone size and V and J calls were adopted from that table, with D and trimming inferred from the DNA. The sample yields about 200,000 clones; about 85% were counted once. The top ten hold 4% to 5% of the sample.

Paper-wide results and their limitations: Clinical and demographic metadata were provided uncurated, with the amount varying by source and participant.

Each collaborating institution followed its own protocols to collect whole blood in K2EDTA tubes. For TCRbeta analysis, collaborator samples were shipped as frozen whole blood, as isolated PBMCs, or as DNA extracted from either sample type. This receptor was identified in an elderly woman with acute or convalescent COVID-19. The sequence is built from TRBV19 and TRBJ1-5; 11 nucleotides in the junction match TRBD1. The sequencing sample was made of peripheral blood. The CDR3 protein: CASTETDRGLYQPQHF. The nucleotide sequence reads TGTGCCAGTACCGAGACGGACAGGGGGCTCTATCAGCCCCAGCATTTT.